This T cell receptor beta chain came from a study of Graves' ophthalmopathy and Graves' hyperthyroidism. As for the study in general: Sampling took place at initial diagnosis, with peripheral blood obtained before any treatment.

General study points: Sensitivity reached roughly 70% and specificity under 85% when the model predicted ophthalmopathy progression.

The CDR3 has 19 amino acids. The J segment lost 3 bases and the V segment lost 0 bases, leaving 14 bases of the junction unmatched. Germline V gene data show CDR1 as MNHEY and CDR2 as SVGEGT. This clonotype was observed at least ten times. The antigen remains undetermined. CDR3 regions of TCR beta were amplified from RNA transcripts. An initial RT-PCR round employing HTBI primers preceded a second-round multiplex PCR. MiXCR, applied by TCRdb to the multiplex PCR reads, yields one record per CDR3 protein. The sample carries about 380,000 distinct CDR3 sequences, 15% recorded once. The chain links TRBV6-2 or TRBV6-3 to TRBJ2-7; 10 bases line up with TRBD2. The TCR sequence derives from a woman between 18 and 30 years old with stable Graves' hyperthyroidism. The source material was peripheral blood. The CDR3: CASSYSQQRAGGGIYEQYF. As DNA, the CDR3 is TGTGCCAGCAGTTACTCGCAACAGAGAGCGGGGGGGGGAATCTACGAGCAGTACTTC.